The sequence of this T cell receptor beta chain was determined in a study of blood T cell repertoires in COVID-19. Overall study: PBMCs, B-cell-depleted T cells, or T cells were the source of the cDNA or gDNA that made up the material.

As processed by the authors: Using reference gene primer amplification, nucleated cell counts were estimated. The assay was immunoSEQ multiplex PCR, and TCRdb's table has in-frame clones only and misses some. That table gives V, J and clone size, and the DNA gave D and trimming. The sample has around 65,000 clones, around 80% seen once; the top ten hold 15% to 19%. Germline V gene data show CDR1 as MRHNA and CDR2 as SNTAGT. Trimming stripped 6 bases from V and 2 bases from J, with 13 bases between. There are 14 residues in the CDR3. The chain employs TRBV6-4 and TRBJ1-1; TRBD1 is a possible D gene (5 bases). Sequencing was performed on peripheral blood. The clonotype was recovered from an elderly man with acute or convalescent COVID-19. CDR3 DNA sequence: TGTGCCAGCAGGGCAGGGTCGGCCAACACTGAAGCTTTCTTT. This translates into CASRAGSANTEAFF.